A selection of T cell receptor beta chains follows, all from one sample in a study of T-cell reconstitution after alpha-beta-depleted transplantation in children. TCRdb re-called the PCR reads with MiXCR, one entry per CDR3 protein. The sample has more than 200,000 distinct CDR3 sequences, approximately 15% seen once. Sequences were derived from PBMCs, mostly from graft donor cells, sampled 360 days after TCRalphabeta/CD19-depleted stem cell transplant. These receptors came from a male patient under 10 years old who had a stem cell transplant for acute lymphoblastic leukemia, so the T cells may come from the graft donor. Each CDR3 is given with its conserved first and last residue. The order of the fields is CDR3 protein, CDR3 DNA, clone size, V gene, J gene, D gene. A D gene is named only where the DNA matches it firmly. Some rows have no size entry. The others give once, few or many, or a class for an expanded clone.

CDR3 protein: CASSGDRDVSEQYF
CDR3 DNA: TGTGCCAGCAGCGGGGACAGGGATGTCTCCGAGCAGTACTTC
clone size: few
V gene: TRBV9
J gene: TRBJ2-7
D gene: TRBD1

CDR3 protein: CASSPLRGYATNEKLFF
CDR3 DNA: TGTGCCAGCTCACCACTCAGGGGATATGCAACTAATGAAAAACTGTTTTTT
clone size: .
V gene: TRBV18
J gene: TRBJ1-4
D gene: .

CDR3 protein: CASSLTGLNQPQHF
CDR3 DNA: TGTGCCAGCAGTCTAACAGGGCTCAATCAGCCCCAGCATTTT
clone size: .
V gene: TRBV12-3/TRBV12-4
J gene: TRBJ1-5
D gene: .

CDR3 protein: CAGATGKFTGELFF
CDR3 DNA: TGTGCCGGAGCGACAGGGAAGTTCACCGGGGAGCTGTTTTTT
clone size: few
V gene: TRBV7-2
J gene: TRBJ2-2
D gene: TRBD1

CDR3 protein: CATSRSRDGGEQYF
CDR3 DNA: TGTGCCACCAGCAGATCCCGGGACGGAGGCGAGCAGTACTTC
clone size: .
V gene: TRBV15
J gene: TRBJ2-7
D gene: .

CDR3 protein: CASSQVEGNTIYF
CDR3 DNA: TGTGCCAGCAGCCAAGTTGAAGGAAACACCATATATTTT
clone size: .
V gene: TRBV3-1
J gene: TRBJ1-3
D gene: .

CDR3 protein: CASGKPSSLVYEQYF
CDR3 DNA: TGTGCCAGCGGAAAACCCAGCAGTTTAGTCTACGAGCAGTACTTC
clone size: .
V gene: TRBV12-3/TRBV12-4
J gene: TRBJ2-7
D gene: .

CDR3 protein: CASSLQQGYEQYF
CDR3 DNA: TGTGCCAGCAGTTTGCAGCAAGGCTACGAGCAGTACTTC
clone size: many
V gene: TRBV12-3/TRBV12-4
J gene: TRBJ2-7
D gene: .

CDR3 protein: CACCFLQGVPSRADTQYF
CDR3 DNA: TGTGCCTGCTGTTTCTTACAGGGTGTTCCCTCCCGCGCGGATACGCAGTATTTT
clone size: .
V gene: TRBV6-7
J gene: TRBJ2-3
D gene: .

CDR3 protein: CASSLVVPSPISQETQYF
CDR3 DNA: TGTGCCAGCAGCTTAGTTGTTCCGAGCCCGATAAGCCAAGAGACCCAGTACTTC
clone size: .
V gene: TRBV11-2
J gene: TRBJ2-5
D gene: .

CDR3 protein: CSARRDRVQETQYF
CDR3 DNA: TGCAGTGCCCGCCGGGACAGGGTCCAAGAGACCCAGTACTTC
clone size: .
V gene: TRBV20-1
J gene: TRBJ2-5
D gene: TRBD1

CDR3 protein: CATSDTSTGYNEQFF
CDR3 DNA: TGTGCCACCAGTGATACCTCAACAGGTTACAATGAGCAGTTCTTC
clone size: many
V gene: TRBV24-1
J gene: TRBJ2-1
D gene: .

CDR3 protein: CSVVHRGRTGELFF
CDR3 DNA: TGCAGCGTCGTCCACAGGGGGCGGACCGGGGAGCTGTTTTTT
clone size: few
V gene: TRBV29-1
J gene: TRBJ2-2
D gene: TRBD1

CDR3 protein: CASSMRGAQGSEQFF
CDR3 DNA: TGTGCCAGTAGTATGCGGGGGGCCCAGGGGAGTGAGCAGTTCTTC
clone size: .
V gene: TRBV19
J gene: TRBJ2-1
D gene: TRBD2

CDR3 protein: CASSKPGQPGETQYF
CDR3 DNA: TGTGCCAGCAGCAAGCCGGGGCAGCCTGGAGAGACCCAGTACTTC
clone size: many
V gene: TRBV7-9
J gene: TRBJ2-5
D gene: .

CDR3 protein: CASSLAGAGEKLFF
CDR3 DNA: TGTGCCAGCAGTTTGGCAGGGGCCGGTGAAAAACTGTTTTTT
clone size: .
V gene: TRBV6-5
J gene: TRBJ1-4
D gene: .

CDR3 protein: CASSLDGTEKNTGELFF
CDR3 DNA: TGTGCCAGCAGCTTAGACGGGACAGAAAAGAACACCGGGGAGCTGTTTTTT
clone size: few
V gene: TRBV7-6
J gene: TRBJ2-2
D gene: TRBD1

CDR3 protein: CATSGPMGGLPTDTQYF
CDR3 DNA: TGTGCCACCAGTGGACCAATGGGGGGCTTACCCACAGATACGCAGTATTTT
clone size: few
V gene: TRBV24-1
J gene: TRBJ2-3
D gene: .

CDR3 protein: CSVEAGWGNTEAFF
CDR3 DNA: TGCAGCGTCGAGGCGGGGTGGGGGAACACTGAAGCTTTCTTT
clone size: .
V gene: TRBV29-1
J gene: TRBJ1-1
D gene: .

CDR3 protein: CASSESREKLFF
CDR3 DNA: TGCGCCAGCAGTGAGTCGCGCGAAAAACTGTTTTTT
clone size: .
V gene: TRBV10-2
J gene: TRBJ1-4
D gene: .

CDR3 protein: CASSPATGDEQYF
CDR3 DNA: TGTGCCAGTAGTCCAGCGACAGGAGACGAGCAGTACTTC
clone size: few
V gene: TRBV19
J gene: TRBJ2-7
D gene: .

CDR3 protein: CSARTRSLAVTDTQYF
CDR3 DNA: TGCAGTGCTAGGACACGATCCCTAGCGGTCACAGATACGCAGTATTTT
clone size: .
V gene: TRBV20-1
J gene: TRBJ2-3
D gene: TRBD2

CDR3 protein: CASSNDLGHPLGDEAFF
CDR3 DNA: TGTGCCAGCAGTAACGACTTAGGACATCCCCTAGGGGATGAAGCTTTCTTT
clone size: few
V gene: TRBV2
J gene: TRBJ1-1
D gene: .

CDR3 protein: CASGVTEAFF
CDR3 DNA: TGTGCCAGCGGGGTCACTGAAGCTTTCTTT
clone size: .
V gene: TRBV12-3/TRBV12-4
J gene: TRBJ1-1
D gene: .

CDR3 protein: CASSYSPGKGHYGYTF
CDR3 DNA: TGTGCCAGCAGTTACTCCCCAGGGAAGGGACACTATGGCTACACCTTC
clone size: .
V gene: TRBV6-5
J gene: TRBJ1-2
D gene: .

CDR3 protein: CSVDKRGGDYGYTF
CDR3 DNA: TGCAGCGTTGATAAGAGAGGGGGGGACTATGGCTACACCTTC
clone size: few
V gene: TRBV29-1
J gene: TRBJ1-2
D gene: .

CDR3 protein: CATRGPGNTGELFF
CDR3 DNA: TGTGCCACCAGAGGTCCGGGGAACACCGGGGAGCTGTTTTTT
clone size: few
V gene: TRBV24-1
J gene: TRBJ2-2
D gene: .

CDR3 protein: CASSRVVGNYGYTF
CDR3 DNA: TGCGCCAGCAGCCGCGTAGTCGGGAACTATGGCTACACCTTC
clone size: .
V gene: TRBV5-1
J gene: TRBJ1-2
D gene: .

CDR3 protein: CASSLGRQTYTGELFF
CDR3 DNA: TGCGCCAGCAGCTTGGGTCGGCAGACGTACACCGGGGAGCTGTTTTTT
clone size: many
V gene: TRBV5-1
J gene: TRBJ2-2
D gene: .

CDR3 protein: CASSLGMRGNTDTQYF
CDR3 DNA: TGTGCCAGCAGCTTAGGGATGAGGGGGAACACAGATACGCAGTATTTT
clone size: many
V gene: TRBV7-8
J gene: TRBJ2-3
D gene: .

CDR3 protein: CASSEQGYSNQPQHF
CDR3 DNA: TGTGCCAGCAGTGAACAGGGGTATAGCAATCAGCCCCAGCATTTT
clone size: few
V gene: TRBV2
J gene: TRBJ1-5
D gene: .

CDR3 protein: CASSQEGGANTEAFF
CDR3 DNA: TGTGCCAGCAGCCAAGAAGGCGGGGCGAACACTGAAGCTTTCTTT
clone size: .
V gene: TRBV4-2
J gene: TRBJ1-1
D gene: .

CDR3 protein: CASSLGDSLGVGKLFF
CDR3 DNA: TGCGCCAGCAGCTTGGGGGACAGCCTAGGTGTGGGAAAACTGTTTTTT
clone size: many
V gene: TRBV5-1
J gene: TRBJ1-4
D gene: TRBD1

CDR3 protein: CAISRTGGGTDTQYF
CDR3 DNA: TGTGCCATCAGTAGGACAGGGGGGGGCACAGATACGCAGTATTTT
clone size: .
V gene: TRBV10-3
J gene: TRBJ2-3
D gene: TRBD1

CDR3 protein: CASRQVHEQFF
CDR3 DNA: TGTGCCAGCAGACAGGTTCATGAGCAGTTCTTC
clone size: .
V gene: TRBV11-2
J gene: TRBJ2-1
D gene: .

CDR3 protein: CASSLAEHQPQHF
CDR3 DNA: TGTGCCAGCAGTTTAGCGGAGCATCAGCCCCAGCATTTT
clone size: .
V gene: TRBV12-3/TRBV12-4
J gene: TRBJ1-5
D gene: .

CDR3 protein: CASSRDRGFQETQYF
CDR3 DNA: TGCGCCAGCAGCCGGGACAGGGGATTCCAAGAGACCCAGTACTTC
clone size: few
V gene: TRBV5-1
J gene: TRBJ2-5
D gene: TRBD1

CDR3 protein: CSAGWDGPYEQYF
CDR3 DNA: TGCAGTGCCGGTTGGGACGGACCCTACGAGCAGTACTTC
clone size: few
V gene: TRBV20-1
J gene: TRBJ2-7
D gene: .

CDR3 protein: CASSVLTDTQYF
CDR3 DNA: TGTGCCAGCAGTGTCCTAACAGATACGCAGTATTTT
clone size: .
V gene: TRBV6-1
J gene: TRBJ2-3
D gene: .

CDR3 protein: CSGRGRNSYEQYF
CDR3 DNA: TGCAGCGGCCGGGGACGCAACTCCTACGAGCAGTACTTC
clone size: few
V gene: TRBV29-1
J gene: TRBJ2-7
D gene: .

CDR3 protein: CASSFGPGSTYEQYF
CDR3 DNA: .
clone size: few
V gene: TRBV7-2
J gene: TRBJ2-7
D gene: .

CDR3 protein: CSALDSPLEGEQFF
CDR3 DNA: TGCAGTGCGCTGGACAGTCCCCTGGAAGGTGAGCAGTTCTTC
clone size: few
V gene: TRBV20-1
J gene: TRBJ2-1
D gene: .

CDR3 protein: CASSWIPGGADTEAFF
CDR3 DNA: TGTGCCAGCTCATGGATCCCAGGGGGCGCAGACACTGAAGCTTTCTTT
clone size: few
V gene: TRBV18
J gene: TRBJ1-1
D gene: TRBD1

CDR3 protein: CASSLVLASYEQYF
CDR3 DNA: TGCGCCAGCAGCTTGGTACTAGCCTCCTACGAGCAGTACTTC
clone size: .
V gene: TRBV5-1
J gene: TRBJ2-7
D gene: .

CDR3 protein: CASSPTRESGTRQETQYF
CDR3 DNA: TGTGCCAGCTCACCGACAAGGGAGTCGGGGACACGGCAAGAGACCCAGTACTTC
clone size: .
V gene: TRBV18
J gene: TRBJ2-5
D gene: .

CDR3 protein: CASREGTIGWPQHF
CDR3 DNA: TGTGCCAGCAGAGAGGGGACAATCGGCTGGCCCCAGCATTTT
clone size: few
V gene: TRBV28
J gene: TRBJ1-5
D gene: .

CDR3 protein: CASRITGGTYNEQFF
CDR3 DNA: TGTGCCAGCAGGATAACAGGGGGCACATACAATGAGCAGTTCTTC
clone size: .
V gene: TRBV7-2
J gene: TRBJ2-1
D gene: TRBD1

CDR3 protein: CASNQDLGEQETQYF
CDR3 DNA: TGCGCCAGCAACCAAGATTTGGGGGAACAAGAGACCCAGTACTTC
clone size: few
V gene: TRBV4-3
J gene: TRBJ2-5
D gene: .

CDR3 protein: CSVEGTYGYTF
CDR3 DNA: TGCAGCGTTGAGGGGACCTATGGCTACACCTTC
clone size: .
V gene: TRBV29-1
J gene: TRBJ1-2
D gene: .

CDR3 protein: CSARIRGSLTEAFF
CDR3 DNA: TGCAGTGCTAGAATCCGAGGGAGCCTCACTGAAGCTTTCTTT
clone size: .
V gene: TRBV20-1
J gene: TRBJ1-1
D gene: .

CDR3 protein: CASSQGEGPTGELFF
CDR3 DNA: TGTGCCAGCAGCCAAGGGGAGGGCCCGACCGGGGAGCTGTTTTTT
clone size: .
V gene: TRBV11-2
J gene: TRBJ2-2
D gene: TRBD2

CDR3 protein: CASSIGVSSYNEQFF
CDR3 DNA: TGTGCCAGTAGTATCGGGGTTAGCTCCTACAATGAGCAGTTCTTC
clone size: many
V gene: TRBV19
J gene: TRBJ2-1
D gene: .

CDR3 protein: CSARDTNDRGRTDTQYF
CDR3 DNA: TGCAGTGCTAGAGATACAAACGACAGGGGACGCACAGATACGCAGTATTTT
clone size: few
V gene: TRBV20-1
J gene: TRBJ2-3
D gene: TRBD1

CDR3 protein: CASSLGGGQSGNTIYF
CDR3 DNA: TGCGCCAGCAGCTTGGGGGGTGGACAGTCTGGAAACACCATATATTTT
clone size: many
V gene: TRBV5-1
J gene: TRBJ1-3
D gene: .

CDR3 protein: CASSGPGQNLEDPLNTEAFF
CDR3 DNA: TGCGCCAGCAGCGGCCCGGGACAGAACCTAGAAGACCCATTGAACACTGAAGCTTTCTTT
clone size: few
V gene: TRBV5-1
J gene: TRBJ1-1
D gene: TRBD1

CDR3 protein: CASSLSSPNEQFF
CDR3 DNA: TGCGCCAGCAGCTTGAGCTCCCCCAATGAGCAGTTCTTC
clone size: once
V gene: TRBV5-1
J gene: TRBJ2-1
D gene: .

CDR3 protein: CSARYDSSYNSPLHF
CDR3 DNA: TGCAGTGCTCGGTACGACAGCTCCTATAATTCACCCCTCCACTTT
clone size: .
V gene: TRBV20-1
J gene: TRBJ1-6
D gene: .

CDR3 protein: CASNYPGQGYLFNQPQHF
CDR3 DNA: TGCGCCAGCAATTATCCGGGACAGGGGTACCTTTTCAATCAGCCCCAGCATTTT
clone size: .
V gene: TRBV23-1
J gene: TRBJ1-5
D gene: TRBD1

CDR3 protein: CASSSRGRTDTQYF
CDR3 DNA: TGTGCCAGCAGTAGCAGGGGGCGTACAGATACGCAGTATTTT
clone size: .
V gene: TRBV6-1
J gene: TRBJ2-3
D gene: TRBD1

CDR3 protein: CASRPGLSGLHEQYF
CDR3 DNA: TGTGCCAGCAGACCGGGACTTTCCGGACTCCACGAGCAGTACTTC
clone size: many
V gene: TRBV12-3/TRBV12-4
J gene: TRBJ2-7
D gene: .